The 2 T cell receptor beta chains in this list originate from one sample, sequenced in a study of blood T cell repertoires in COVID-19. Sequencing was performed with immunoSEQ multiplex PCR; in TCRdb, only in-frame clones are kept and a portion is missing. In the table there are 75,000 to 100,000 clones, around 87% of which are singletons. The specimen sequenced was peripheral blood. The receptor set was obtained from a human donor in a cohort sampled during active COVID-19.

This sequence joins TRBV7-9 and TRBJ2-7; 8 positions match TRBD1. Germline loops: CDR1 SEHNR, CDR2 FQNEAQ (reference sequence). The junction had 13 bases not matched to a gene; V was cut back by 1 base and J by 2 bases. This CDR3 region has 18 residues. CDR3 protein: CASSLVLVGQGAAYEQYF. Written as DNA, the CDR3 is TGTGCCAGCAGCTTAGTTCTCGTTGGGCAGGGGGCCGCCTACGAGCAGTACTTC.

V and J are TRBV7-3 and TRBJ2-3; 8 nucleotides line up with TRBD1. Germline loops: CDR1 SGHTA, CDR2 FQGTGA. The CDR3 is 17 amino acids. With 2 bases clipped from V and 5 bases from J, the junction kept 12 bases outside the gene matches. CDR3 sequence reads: CASSLFPTGAGGDTQYF. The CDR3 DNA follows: TGTGCCAGCAGCTTATTTCCGACAGGGGCCGGGGGAGATACGCAGTATTTT.